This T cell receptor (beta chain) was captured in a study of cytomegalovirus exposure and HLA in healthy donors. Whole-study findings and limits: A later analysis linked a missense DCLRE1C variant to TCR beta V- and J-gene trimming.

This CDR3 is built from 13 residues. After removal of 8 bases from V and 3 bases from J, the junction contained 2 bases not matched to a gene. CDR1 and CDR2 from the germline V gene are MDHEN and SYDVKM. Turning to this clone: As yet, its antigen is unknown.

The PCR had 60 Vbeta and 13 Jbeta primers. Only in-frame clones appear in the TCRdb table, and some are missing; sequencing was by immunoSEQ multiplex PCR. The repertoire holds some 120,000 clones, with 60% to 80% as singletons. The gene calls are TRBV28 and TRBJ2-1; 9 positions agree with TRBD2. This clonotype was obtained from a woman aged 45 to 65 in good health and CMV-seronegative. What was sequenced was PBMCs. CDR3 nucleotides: TGTGCCAGCCCTAGCGGGATCTACAATGAGCAGTTCTTC. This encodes CASPSGIYNEQFF.